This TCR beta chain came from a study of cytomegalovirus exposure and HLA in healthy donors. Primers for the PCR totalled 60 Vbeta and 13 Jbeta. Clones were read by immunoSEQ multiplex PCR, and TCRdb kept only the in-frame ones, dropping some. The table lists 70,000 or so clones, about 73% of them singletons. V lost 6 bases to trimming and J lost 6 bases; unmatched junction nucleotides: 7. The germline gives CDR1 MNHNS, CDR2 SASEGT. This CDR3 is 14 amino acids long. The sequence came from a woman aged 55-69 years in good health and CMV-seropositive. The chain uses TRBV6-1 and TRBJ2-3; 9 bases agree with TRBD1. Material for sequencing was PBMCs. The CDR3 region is CASREQGASDTQYF. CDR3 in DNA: TGTGCCAGCAGGGAACAGGGGGCTAGCGATACGCAGTATTTT.